The subject of this entry is one TCR beta chain. This specimen belongs to a study of blood T cell repertoires in COVID-19. Authors' methods: Amplification of reference gene primers was used by the study to estimate nucleated cell counts. Using immunoSEQ multiplex PCR, the repertoire was profiled, and TCRdb retains in-frame clones only, with some absent. Clone size and V and J calls were adopted from that table, with D and trimming inferred from the DNA. The top ten clones hold 13% of a sample with about 56,000 clones, around four fifths of them seen once. Germline CDR1 reads SGHNT; CDR2 reads YYREEE (reference sequence). V shed 0 bases, J shed 7 bases, and the junction held 5 bases outside the gene matches. This CDR3 is built from 15 residues.

This rearrangement joins TRBV5-4 to TRBJ2-7; 12 nucleotides line up with TRBD1. Sequencing was done on a sample of peripheral blood. The origin of this receptor is a woman at least 80 years old with acute or convalescent COVID-19. As DNA, the CDR3 is TGTGCCAGCAGCTTGGCGGGACAGGGGGCGCCTGAGCAGTACTTC. Protein product: CASSLAGQGAPEQYF.